The present entry profiles one T cell receptor (beta chain) with its context. Its antigen is as yet unknown. These data belong to a study of T cells after yellow fever vaccination. Study-wide results and caveats: Most clones from primary vaccination resurfaced after the booster (approximately 95% CD4, approximately 87% CD8).

CDR1 and CDR2 (germline): SGHTA, FQGNSA. The CDR3 consists of 14 residues. Trimming took 10 bases from V and 5 from J, leaving 17 bases between them. The 5'RACE template-switching step produced TCR cDNA and added a universal primer site and UMIs. MiXCR was run by TCRdb on the 5' RACE reads, yielding one entry per CDR3 protein. This table has about 320,000 distinct CDR3 sequences, approximately 12% appearing once. The sequenced sample was CD4+ T cells sorted from PBMCs, obtained 15 days after the yellow fever booster vaccination. The chain employs TRBV7-2 and TRBJ2-2; possibly TRBD2 for D (6 bases). The source is a man between 18 and 35 years old who received the YFV17D yellow fever vaccine. The CDR3 reads CATGGGSKTGELFF. As DNA, the CDR3 is TGTGCCACCGGGGGAGGTAGTAAAACCGGGGAGCTGTTTTTT.